The following is a T cell receptor (beta chain) sequence with its context. Its recognized antigen is unknown. Base qualities are missing; no much larger clone stands one base away. Measured from the cysteine to the phenylalanine, the CDR3 is 19 residues long. Only the CDR3 region is kept as DNA, spanning 57 bases read in frame from base 1. From V the trimming removes 1 base and from J it removes 2 bases, while the gene matches leave 10 bases of the junction unaccounted for. The germline V gene (reference sequence) sets CDR1 to SGHAT and CDR2 to FQDESV. This specimen comes from a study of identical twins listed by TCRdb under 2016. Study-level background: TCR alpha and beta repertoires from monozygotic twins, unrelated adults of various ages and cord blood were deep-sequenced to test whether fetal clonotypes persist. Replicate twin experiments were performed at different times using different library preparation protocols to rule out contamination.

Libraries were made using 5' RACE. The listed sequencing device is Illumina HiSeq 2000. A universal primer binding site was introduced by template switching, and a unique molecular identifier was present in the final cDNA, enabling accurate counting of TCR cDNA molecules. Specific primers in the conserved constant-segment region were used to synthesize first-strand cDNA for the TCR alpha and beta chains. To control for contamination, each cDNA library was double barcoded with a SMART-Mk sample barcode plus Illumina barcodes. TruSeq adapter sequences along with Illumina sample barcodes were introduced in two successive PCR steps. The TCR alpha and beta cDNA libraries were sequenced on the Illumina HiSeq platform using custom primers. Regarding the original processing steps: MiGEC processed the raw reads to extract unique molecular identifiers, while MiXCR was used to determine the CDR3 positions. For each individual, recombination models were inferred using an EM algorithm with the repgenHMM and IGoR tools. Shared clonotypes were analyzed with the tcR package in R, and sharing was normalized by the product of cloneset sizes. Out-of-frame nonproductive sequences were analyzed to study raw recombination free of thymic and clonal selection effects. Clones were called with MiXCR by TCRdb after fastp trimmed the public reads at Q25, and only in-frame beta chains were retained. Rows with one shared CDR3 protein collapse into an entry with the most common genes and DNA. TCRdb's processing, not the study's, gives the V and J calls here. For this sample the table gives about 530,000 distinct CDR3 sequences, of which 20% to 25% were detected only once. Around 0.47% of the sample belongs to the ten largest clones.

Every donor in the study was a healthy Caucasian. The twin cohort consisted of three pairs of female monozygotic twins, all aged roughly 18 to 30 years. Positive isolation kits from Invitrogen were used to isolate the CD4+ and CD8+ T cell populations. Summary of the overall study and its limitations: The excess sharing between twins in beta out-of-frame sequences was weaker because fewer shared sequences reduced the signal-to-noise ratio. Invariant T cells such as MAIT and iNKT could partly confound zero-insertion analyses, though diverse VJ usage argued against this for most clonotypes. Out-of-frame TCR alpha sharing in monozygotic twins was systematically underestimated by recombination models, whereas sharing between unrelated individuals was in agreement with the recombination models. Compared with coincidental sharing between unrelated individuals, out-of-frame TCR alpha sequences shared between twins showed an excess of sequences with low generation probability. Because the same donors could not be followed over many years, the conclusions depended on cross-sectional statistical analysis. Abundant cord blood beta clonotypes carried fewer insertions; young adult naive repertoires showed a weaker similar trend, while memory repertoires showed none.

These data also formed part of another study, on yellow fever vaccine responses in identical twins. The second study also describes: According to the authors, the vaccine-induced T cell response in identical twins seemed to be partly convergent and partly specific to each individual. The study precisely tracked vaccine-responding T cell clones in identical twins.

The sequenced sample was CD4+ T cells sorted from blood. This sequence uses TRBV11-1 and TRBJ2-3; 12 bases in the middle match TRBD2. The clonotype was recovered from a young woman in good health. The nucleotides are TGTGCCAGCAGCTTAGGCACTAGCGGGGGGCCCCCCCCCACAGATACGCAGTATTTT. Its translation reads: CASSLGTSGGPPPTDTQYF.